This TCR beta chain is drawn from a study of CD8+ T cells in alopecia areata. Background on the study: The authors grafted skin from 6-12-month-old C3H/HeJ donors with spontaneous alopecia onto roughly 6-10-week-old female C3H/HeJ mice.

As regards this clone: What it recognizes is unknown. Gene and germline names: mouse. Read sequence stops 4 residues before the CDR3 end, and the germline J gene provides the missing end. This sample also contains other DNA sequences that code for the same CDR3.

CD4, CD8alpha, NKG2D, NKG2ACE and other markers guided sorting of pooled cutaneous lymph node cells. Study-level results: Scalp sample sequencing also detects resident alphabeta T cells of normal skin. Possibly because of HLA-related factors, TCR sharing was less clear across patients than in mice. Alopecia totalis/universalis scalp especially showed more expanded CD8+ clones than normal scalp.

Following RNA extraction, reverse transcription yielded cDNA that acted as the sequencing template. Assay: immunoSEQ multiplex PCR; the TCRdb copy retains only in-frame clones and omits some. The sample presents around 290,000 clones, none singletons. From germline, CDR1 is NSQYPW and CDR2 LRSPGD (reference sequence). The CDR3 contains 15 residues. Trimming pared 0 bases from V and 3 bases from J, leaving 10 bases between. The chain links TRBV1 to TRBJ2-5; maybe TRBD1 (6 bases). This receptor was identified in a C3H/HeJ mouse with alopecia areata. These mice share the MHC haplotype H2-k. Sample: CD4+ T cells sorted from a lymph node. The covered CDR3 bases are TGCACCTGCAGTGCAGACAGGGGCGGTCAAGAC. It encodes CTCSADRGGQD. The CDR3 as a whole reads CTCSADRGGQDTQYF.